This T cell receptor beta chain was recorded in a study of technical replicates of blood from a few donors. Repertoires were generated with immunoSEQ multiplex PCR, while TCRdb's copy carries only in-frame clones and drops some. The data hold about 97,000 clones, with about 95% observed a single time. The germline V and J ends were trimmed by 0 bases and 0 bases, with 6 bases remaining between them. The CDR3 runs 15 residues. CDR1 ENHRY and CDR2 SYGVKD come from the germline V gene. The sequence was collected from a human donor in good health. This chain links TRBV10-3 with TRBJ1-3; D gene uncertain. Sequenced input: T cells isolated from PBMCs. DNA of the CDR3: TGTGCCATCAGTGAGTCGGCTGACTCTGGAAACACCATATATTTT. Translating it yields CAISESADSGNTIYF.